Shown below are 3 T cell receptor beta chains from a single sample sequenced in a study of spatial heterogeneity in lung cancer. Using its own MiXCR run on the 5' RACE reads, TCRdb lists one record per CDR3 protein. The sample consists of some 85,000 distinct CDR3 sequences, approximately 18% of them appearing once. Time point noted: sample taken at primary tumor resection. No cells were sorted before sequencing. The whole RNA sequenced was extracted from tumor, nontumor lung or frozen PBMC. Sample: PBMCs, taken at surgery. The receptor set was obtained from a male donor with early-stage non-small cell lung cancer.

The gene calls are TRBV18 and TRBJ2-1; D is undetermined. This CDR3 region has 17 residues. Looked up from germline, CDR1 is KGHSH and CDR2 is LQKENI. V lost 1 base, J lost 0 bases, and 13 bases lay in between. The CDR3 sequence: CASSPLLGLSSYNEQFF. The CDR3 region has the DNA TGTGCCAGCTCACCACTCCTAGGGTTAAGCTCCTACAATGAGCAGTTCTTC.

V usage is TRBV6-1 and J usage is TRBJ1-5; D possibly corresponds to TRBD1 (5 bases). The germline CDR1 and CDR2 sequences are MNHNS and SASEGT. The CDR3 totals 13 residues. V was pared by 7 bases and J by 7 bases, with 14 bases between. CDR3 in amino acids: CASTGQGEQPQHF. CDR3 DNA: TGTGCCAGCACGGGGCAGGGAGAACAGCCCCAGCATTTT.

This clonotype was seen repeatedly, ten times or more. The chain joins TRBV7-2 to TRBJ2-1; D perhaps matches TRBD2 (6 bases). This CDR3 has 14 residues. Per the germline V gene, CDR1 is SGHTA and CDR2 is FQGNSA. The V end lost 5 bases, the J end lost 8 bases, and 16 bases lay between the germline ends. CDR3 in DNA: TGTGCCAGCAGCCGTCGGGACTCCATTGATGAGCAGTTCTTC. Protein product: CASSRRDSIDEQFF.